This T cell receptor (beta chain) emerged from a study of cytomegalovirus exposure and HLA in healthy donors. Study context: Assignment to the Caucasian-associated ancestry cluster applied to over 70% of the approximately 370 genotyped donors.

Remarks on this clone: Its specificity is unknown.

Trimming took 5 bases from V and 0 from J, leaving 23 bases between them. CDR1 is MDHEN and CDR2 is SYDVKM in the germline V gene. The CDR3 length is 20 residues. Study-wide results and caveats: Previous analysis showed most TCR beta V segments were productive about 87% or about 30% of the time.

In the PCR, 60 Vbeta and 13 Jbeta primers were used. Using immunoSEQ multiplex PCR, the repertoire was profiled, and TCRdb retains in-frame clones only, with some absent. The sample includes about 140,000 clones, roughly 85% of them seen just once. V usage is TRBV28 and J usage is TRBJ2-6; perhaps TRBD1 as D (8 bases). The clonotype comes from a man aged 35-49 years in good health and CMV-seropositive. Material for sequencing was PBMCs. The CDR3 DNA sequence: TGTGCCAGCAGTCCTATCAGGGGGCGGGAGTACTTCTCTGGGGCCAACGTCCTGACTTTC. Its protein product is CASSPIRGREYFSGANVLTF.